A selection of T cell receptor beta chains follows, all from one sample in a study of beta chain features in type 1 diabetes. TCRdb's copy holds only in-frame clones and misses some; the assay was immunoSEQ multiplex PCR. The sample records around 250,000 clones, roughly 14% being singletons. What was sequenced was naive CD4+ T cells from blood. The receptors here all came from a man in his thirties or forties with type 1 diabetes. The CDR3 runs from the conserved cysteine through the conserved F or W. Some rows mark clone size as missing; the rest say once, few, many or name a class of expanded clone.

CDR3: CASAPGQGAVGELFF; size: few; V: TRBV27; J: TRBJ2-2
CDR3: CASSYLGQGAAEAFF; size: NA; V: TRBV2; J: TRBJ1-1
CDR3: CASSPAGTDSNYGYTF; size: NA; V: TRBV18; J: TRBJ1-2
CDR3: CSVEKGLAGESYEQYF; size: few; V: TRBV29-1; J: TRBJ2-7
CDR3: CAWSADRGSYGYTF; size: NA; V: TRBV30; J: TRBJ1-2
CDR3: CATRDQGVDNQPQHF; size: NA; V: TRBV15; J: TRBJ1-5
CDR3: CASSHSSVRDETQYF; size: NA; V: TRBV28; J: TRBJ2-5
CDR3: CASSPGGVSNQPQHF; size: NA; V: TRBV9; J: TRBJ1-5
CDR3: CASSEFGVGGGYTF; size: few; V: TRBV2; J: TRBJ1-2
CDR3: CASSVAGGGEVSGYTF; size: NA; V: TRBV9; J: TRBJ1-2
CDR3: CASSGAGTGGEKLFF; size: NA; V: TRBV9; J: TRBJ1-4
CDR3: CASSAPRQREGVYNEQFF; size: few; V: TRBV2; J: TRBJ2-1
CDR3: CASSQEDSRNTEAFF; size: few; V: TRBV14; J: TRBJ1-1
CDR3: CASSELSGTGRHEQYF; size: NA; V: TRBV25-1; J: TRBJ2-7
CDR3: CASSPYGGVGTDTQYF; size: NA; V: TRBV5-4; J: TRBJ2-3
CDR3: CASSVANTGELFF; size: NA; V: TRBV6-1; J: TRBJ2-2
CDR3: CASSLRTGANEKLFF; size: few; V: TRBV11-3; J: TRBJ1-4
CDR3: CASHDRGPLYGYTF; size: few; V: TRBV7-9; J: TRBJ1-2
CDR3: CASSRTGCITDTQYF; size: NA; V: TRBV21-1; J: TRBJ2-3
CDR3: CAISEKFGGKSSYNEQFF; size: few; V: TRBV10-3; J: TRBJ2-1
CDR3: CASSLAQATDTQYF; size: few; V: TRBV27; J: TRBJ2-3
CDR3: CSVEQGGGYGYTF; size: NA; V: TRBV29-1; J: TRBJ1-2
CDR3: CASSLVGLAGWANEQFF; size: NA; V: TRBV7-6; J: TRBJ2-1
CDR3: CASSLATGQPTRYGYTF; size: NA; V: TRBV7-2; J: TRBJ1-2
CDR3: CASSLRTGPALGGLAYEQYF; size: few; V: TRBV5-4; J: TRBJ2-7
CDR3: CASSYGLAGVEQYF; size: few; V: TRBV4-2; J: TRBJ2-7
CDR3: CASRPRDRGNQPQHF; size: few; V: TRBV6-6; J: TRBJ1-5
CDR3: CASSRTGIYGYTF; size: few; V: TRBV5-1; J: TRBJ1-2
CDR3: CASSEGQANQPQHF; size: few; V: TRBV9; J: TRBJ1-5
CDR3: CASSLRGTGNEQFF; size: NA; V: TRBV9; J: TRBJ2-1
CDR3: CAWDRGNSPLHF; size: NA; V: TRBV30; J: TRBJ1-6
CDR3: CASSALAGAGTDTQYF; size: NA; V: TRBV9; J: TRBJ2-3
CDR3: CASSVTPGGETQYF; size: NA; V: TRBV9; J: TRBJ2-5
CDR3: CASSLVGGREGYTF; size: few; V: TRBV5-1; J: TRBJ1-2
CDR3: CASSPLREQFF; size: few; V: TRBV11-2; J: TRBJ2-1
CDR3: CASSESLAGTYEQYF; size: few; V: TRBV25-1; J: TRBJ2-7
CDR3: CASSSTGLADTDTQYF; size: NA; V: TRBV6-5; J: TRBJ2-3
CDR3: CASSLQGASSYNEQFF; size: few; V: TRBV5-6; J: TRBJ2-1
CDR3: CASTGRGGAGELFF; size: few; V: TRBV25-1; J: TRBJ2-2
CDR3: CATTGQEEETQYF; size: few; V: TRBV5-1; J: TRBJ2-5
CDR3: CASSEGQGGNSPLHF; size: NA; V: TRBV2; J: TRBJ1-6
CDR3: CASSLVRTGVGDTQYF; size: NA; V: TRBV7-9; J: TRBJ2-3
CDR3: CASSQDLANQETQYF; size: few; V: TRBV14; J: TRBJ2-5
CDR3: CASSFGEDYGYTF; size: few; V: TRBV6-6; J: TRBJ1-2
CDR3: CASSDGGSTDTQYF; size: few; V: TRBV19; J: TRBJ2-3
CDR3: CASSRGTGDYQPQHF; size: NA; V: TRBV6-5; J: TRBJ1-5
CDR3: CASSIGTANTEAFF; size: NA; V: TRBV5-1; J: TRBJ1-1
CDR3: CASSLMGGTQYF; size: NA; V: TRBV7-2; J: TRBJ2-3
CDR3: CASSEIAGASTEQYF; size: few; V: TRBV5-1; J: TRBJ2-7
CDR3: CASSQDRGQPESSYNEQFF; size: NA; V: TRBV4-1; J: TRBJ2-1
CDR3: CASSPGYGRAEGYEQYF; size: NA; V: TRBV18; J: TRBJ2-7
CDR3: CASSPAGLYSGYTF; size: NA; V: TRBV19; J: TRBJ1-2
CDR3: CASSISALPNTEAFF; size: few; V: TRBV19; J: TRBJ1-1
CDR3: CASSKLAEASYEQYF; size: NA; V: TRBV19; J: TRBJ2-7
CDR3: CASTSPGTSGANEQFF; size: once; V: TRBV27; J: TRBJ2-1